Shown below are 14 T cell receptor beta chains from a single sample sequenced in a study of OX40 agonist ivuxolimab in advanced cancers. Profiling relied on immunoSEQ multiplex PCR, and the TCRdb table lists in-frame clones only, not all of them. The sample lists about 58,000 clones, 80% to 90% occurring once. This sample comprised CD4+ or CD8+ T cells sorted from blood, obtained in a trial of the OX40 agonist ivuxolimab. The receptors come from an adult with an advanced solid tumor such as melanoma, head and neck, liver or kidney cancer.

V and J are TRBV28 and TRBJ2-7; D is ambiguous. Trimming removed 5 bases from V and 2 bases from J, with 4 bases in between. The CDR3 is made up of 11 amino acids. The germline V gene has CDR1 MDHEN and CDR2 SYDVKM. The CDR3 bases are TGTGCCAGCAGTCAACCCTACGAGCAGTACTTC. It codes for CASSQPYEQYF.

V usage is TRBV5-1 and J usage is TRBJ2-7; the D is unclear. Looked up from germline, CDR1 is SGHRS and CDR2 is YFSETQ. This CDR3 contains 13 residues. Trimming took 0 bases from V and 3 from J, leaving 7 bases between them. The CDR3 region is CASSLDDRYEQYF. For the CDR3, the DNA is TGCGCCAGCAGCTTGGATGATCGCTACGAGCAGTACTTC.

V and J are TRBV10-3 and TRBJ2-3; 10 nucleotides agree with TRBD2. Looked up from germline, CDR1 is ENHRY and CDR2 is SYGVKD. V shed 6 bases and J 4 bases; nucleotides not matched to a gene: 7. This CDR3 has 15 residues. CDR3 sequence reads: CAISDTSGNADTQYF. CDR3 sequence (DNA): TGTGCCATCAGCGACACTAGCGGGAACGCAGATACGCAGTATTTT.

The chain recombines TRBV5-1 with TRBJ2-7, with 7 bases identical to TRBD1. V lost 2 bases and J lost 5; bases outside the gene matches: 10. The CDR3 contains 15 residues. Germline CDR1 SGHRS, CDR2 YFSETQ. This CDR3 is CASSFAQGNRNEQYF. CDR3 coding DNA: TGCGCCAGCAGCTTCGCACAGGGGAATAGGAACGAGCAGTACTTC.

The sample holds one count of this clone. The chain links TRBV15 to TRBJ2-5; D is perhaps TRBD1 (6 bases). The germline V gene has CDR1 LNHNV and CDR2 YYDKDF (reference sequence). The CDR3 is 14 amino acids. Trimming left V 0 bases short and J 5 bases short, with 10 bases between. The CDR3 nucleotides are TGTGCCACCAGCAGAGATCAGGGGTCGGAGACCCAGTACTTC. The encoded protein is CATSRDQGSETQYF.

The V gene is TRBV6-5, the J gene TRBJ1-1; tentative D call: TRBD1 (5 bases). The CDR3 extends over 14 amino acids. Trimming pared 6 bases from V and 4 bases from J, leaving 15 bases between. CDR1 is MNHEY, CDR2 SVGAGI, per germline. This CDR3 reads CASRGQKQPTEAFF. The CDR3, as DNA: TGTGCCAGCAGGGGGCAGAAACAGCCCACTGAAGCTTTCTTT.

This rearrangement joins TRBV7-2 to TRBJ2-3; the match to TRBD2 covers 8 bases. Germline V gives CDR1 SGHTA, CDR2 FQGNSA. V shed 0 bases and J 8 bases; nucleotides not matched to a gene: 10. The CDR3 extends over 16 amino acids. The DNA for the CDR3 is TGTGCCAGCAGCTTAGCGCTGGGACTAGACAGAGGTACGCAGTATTTT. Translation gives CASSLALGLDRGTQYF.

The J gene is TRBJ2-2, the V gene TRBV7-6; 9 bases agree with TRBD1. With V trimmed by 5 bases and J by 5 bases, 6 bases remained unmatched. Germline assignment: CDR1 SGHVS and CDR2 FNYEAQ. The CDR3 extends over 15 amino acids. In DNA form, the CDR3 reads TGTGCCAGCAGCGAGGGACAGGGTGAAACCGGGGAGCTGTTTTTT. This encodes CASSEGQGETGELFF.

The chain recombines TRBV5-1 with TRBJ1-5, with TRBD1 matching over 7 bases. V lost 4 bases and J lost 2; bases outside the gene matches: 9. CDR3 length equals 16 residues. Germline V lookup: CDR1 SGHRS, CDR2 YFSETQ. In DNA, the CDR3 is TGCGCCAGCAGCATAGGGACAGCGAACGGCAATCAGCCCCAGCATTTT. It specifies CASSIGTANGNQPQHF.

J is TRBJ1-2 and V is TRBV6-6; no clear D gene. CDR1 and CDR2 (germline): MNHNY, SVGAGI (reference sequence). Trimming removed 7 bases at V and 5 bases at J, with 11 bases between. CDR3 length: 12 amino acids. CDR3 nucleotides: TGTGCCAGCATGAGGTCTGAATATGGCTACACCTTC. It is translated as CASMRSEYGYTF.

The chain uses TRBV7-3 and TRBJ2-2; D is unclear. Trimming pared 0 bases from V and 5 bases from J, leaving 7 bases between. Germline assignment: CDR1 SGHTA and CDR2 FQGTGA. The CDR3 runs 14 residues. In DNA, the CDR3 is TGTGCCAGCAGCTTAACGCGTGGGACCGGGGAGCTGTTTTTT. This translates into CASSLTRGTGELFF. Full variable domain (missing parts from reference TRBV7-3 and TRBJ2-2): GAGVSQTPSNKVTEKGKYVELRCDPISGHTALYWYRQSLGQGPEFLIYFQGTGAADDSGLPNDRFFAVRPEGSVSTLKIQRTERGDSAVYLCASSLTRGTGELFFGEGSRLTVL.

The chain has TRBV15 and TRBJ2-1, with 8 nucleotides matching TRBD2. The CDR3 has 17 amino acids. Germline lookup yields CDR1 LNHNV and CDR2 YYDKDF (reference sequence). V lost 0 bases to trimming and J lost 8 bases; unmatched junction nucleotides: 12. CDR3 protein: CATSRDTPGGPVDEQFF. CDR3 DNA sequence: TGTGCCACCAGCAGAGATACTCCGGGAGGGCCGGTCGATGAGCAGTTCTTC.

The count of this clone is one. CDR3 coding DNA: TGTGCCAGCAGCCTCGGACCTTCCACCGGGGAGCTGTTTTTT. It is translated as CASSLGPSTGELFF. V usage is TRBV7-6 and J usage is TRBJ2-2; D unresolved. This CDR3 has 14 residues. The V and J ends lost 5 bases and 4 bases respectively, with 11 bases between them. Per germline, CDR1 SGHVS and CDR2 FNYEAQ.

V is TRBV5-6 and J is TRBJ1-2; possibly TRBD1 for D (5 bases). The CDR3 has 16 residues. Trimming pared 2 bases from V and 5 bases from J, leaving 19 bases between. Per germline, CDR1 SGHDT and CDR2 YYEEEE. Here the CDR3 reads CASSFAGLYMSYGYTF. Written as DNA, the CDR3 is TGTGCCAGCAGCTTTGCGGGACTTTACATGTCGTATGGCTACACCTTC.